This is a list of T cell receptor beta chains from one sample in a study of Ad26.COV2.S vaccination and SARS-CoV-2 variants. Sequencing was performed with immunoSEQ multiplex PCR; in TCRdb, only in-frame clones are kept and a portion is missing. In the table there are around 340,000 clones, approximately 90% of which are singletons. This specimen consisted of peripheral blood, obtained in a trial of Ad26.COV2.S vaccine versus placebo. The receptors shown here come from a person aged 18-65 years who received the Ad26.COV2.S COVID-19 vaccine or a placebo. CDR3s include the opening cysteine and the closing phenylalanine or tryptophan. The D gene is left open where the match is weak. Size values are once, few and many counts, or a class for expanded clones, and some rows have none.

clone_size j_call v_call d_call cdr3_nt cdr3_aa
. TRBJ2-1 TRBV19 TRBD2 TGTGCCAGCACCCCTAGCGGGAGCTCCTACAATGAGCAGTTCTTC CASTPSGSSYNEQFF
. TRBJ2-7 TRBV7-2 . TGTGCCAGCAGCTTAGTAGGGGCAGCCGAGCAGTACTTC CASSLVGAAEQYF
few TRBJ2-5 TRBV5-4 TRBD2 TGTGCCAGCAGCTTGGGTAGCGGGGCGGGGGAGACCCAGTACTTC CASSLGSGAGETQYF
. TRBJ1-6 TRBV7-2 TRBD1 TGTGCCAGCAGCTTGGACAGGGCCTATAATTCACCCCTCCACTTT CASSLDRAYNSPLHF
. TRBJ1-6 TRBV6-5 TRBD1 TGTGCCAGCAGTTACTCGACCAGGGGGTTGGATTCACCCCTCCACTTT CASSYSTRGLDSPLHF
. TRBJ2-3 TRBV29-1 TRBD2 TGCAGCGTTGAGCGTAGCGGGGGGGCCATAATCCCAGATACGCAGTATTTT CSVERSGGAIIPDTQYF
. TRBJ1-4 TRBV4-3 . TGCGCCAGCAGCCCCACCGGGTCCGGGGCGCCGGGTAATGAAAAACTGTTTTTT CASSPTGSGAPGNEKLFF
. TRBJ1-4 TRBV28 TRBD1 TGTGCCAGCAGTCATCAACAGGGGCCTGATGAAAAACTGTTTTTT CASSHQQGPDEKLFF
. TRBJ2-1 TRBV6-5 . TGTGCCAGCAGTTATATGAATGAGCAGTTCTTC CASSYMNEQFF
. TRBJ2-3 TRBV9 . TGTGCCAGCAGCGTAGGATTGGGATCGGGTCGAACAGATACGCAGTATTTT CASSVGLGSGRTDTQYF
. TRBJ2-3 TRBV9 TRBD2 TGTGCCAGCAGCGTAGCGAGCGGGAGTTTAGCAGATACGCAGTATTTT CASSVASGSLADTQYF
. TRBJ2-3 TRBV3-1/TRBV3-2 . TGTGCCAGCAGCCAAGTTATCGGCAGGGGCACAGATACGCAGTATTTT CASSQVIGRGTDTQYF
. TRBJ1-5 TRBV6-1 . TGTGCCAGCAGTGAAGAGGCGGAATACAATCAGCCCCAGCATTTT CASSEEAEYNQPQHF
. TRBJ1-6 TRBV13 TRBD1 TGTGCCAGCAGCTGTACAGGGGCTATGCGGGATTCACCCCTCCACTTT CASSCTGAMRDSPLHF
. TRBJ2-7 TRBV30 . TGTGCCTGGTCTATAGCGGACTGGGACGAGCAGTACTTC CAWSIADWDEQYF
. TRBJ1-3 TRBV2 TRBD1 TGTGCCAGCAGACGGGACAGGGCCTCTGGAAACACCATATATTTT CASRRDRASGNTIYF
. TRBJ2-7 TRBV11-2 . TGTGCCAGCAGCTTAGAGCGTGGGCAGTTCTACGAGCAGTACTTC CASSLERGQFYEQYF
. TRBJ2-2 TRBV5-1 TRBD2 TGCGCCAGCAGCTTGGGTAGCGGGACTCGCCCCGGGGAGCTGTTTTTT CASSLGSGTRPGELFF
. TRBJ1-1 TRBV4-3 . TGCGCCAGCAGCCAATCCTCAACGAACACTGAAGCTTTCTTT CASSQSSTNTEAFF
. TRBJ1-2 TRBV12-3/TRBV12-4 . TGTGCCAGCAGCCCCGGGACGGTCTATGGCTACACCTTC CASSPGTVYGYTF
. TRBJ1-6 TRBV5-4 . TGTGCCAGCAGTCTGGGCCAGATAAGGGATTCACCCCTCCACTTT CASSLGQIRDSPLHF
. TRBJ1-4 TRBV28 . TGTGCCAGCAGTCTCTCCGGACGGTCGGTAGTCGAAAAACTGTTTTTT CASSLSGRSVVEKLFF
. TRBJ2-7 TRBV3-1/TRBV3-2 . TGTGCCAGCAGCCAAAGGGGCAGGGTCTCCTACGAGCAGTACTTC CASSQRGRVSYEQYF
. TRBJ2-3 TRBV7-9 . TGTGCCAGCAGCGACCCTCTAGCGTCCTCGAGCGATACGCAGTATTTT CASSDPLASSSDTQYF
. TRBJ1-1 TRBV5-8 . TGTGCCAGCAGCTTTTCAGGCTCCTACACTGAAGCTTTCTTT CASSFSGSYTEAFF
. TRBJ2-3 TRBV24-1 TRBD2 TGTGCCACCAGTGATTTGGGGACTAGCGGGGGAATCACAGATACGCAGTATTTT CATSDLGTSGGITDTQYF
few TRBJ1-5 TRBV18 TRBD1 TGTGCCAGCTCATCGGGACAGGGGGGCAATCAGCCCCAGCATTTT CASSSGQGGNQPQHF
. TRBJ1-5 TRBV10-3 TRBD1 TGTGCCATCAGTCCGGGACAGGGTTACAATCAGCCCCAGCATTTT CAISPGQGYNQPQHF
. TRBJ1-2 TRBV5-6 . TGTGCCAGCAGCTCCGGGACCCTTGGCTACACCTTC CASSSGTLGYTF
once TRBJ2-7 TRBV9 TRBD2 TGTGCCAGCAGCGACAGCGGGGGGATGGAGGGGGAGCAGTACTTC CASSDSGGMEGEQYF
. TRBJ1-1 TRBV19 . TGTGCCAGTAGTATAGAGGGAACTGAAGCTTTCTTT CASSIEGTEAFF
. TRBJ2-5 TRBV11-2 . TGTGCCAGCAGCTACGGGACCGGGGAGACCCAGTACTTC CASSYGTGETQYF
. TRBJ2-3 TRBV6-5 . TGTGCCAGCATTTTAGTTCCCGGAGGGACAGATACGCAGTATTTT CASILVPGGTDTQYF
. TRBJ1-6 TRBV28 . TGTGCCAGCAGTTTATGGCTCCATTATAATTCACCCCTCCACTTT CASSLWLHYNSPLHF
. TRBJ1-5 TRBV19 . TGTGCCAGTAGTATAGGAAGGAATCAGCCCCAGCATTTT CASSIGRNQPQHF
. TRBJ1-3 TRBV28 TRBD1 TGTGCCAGCAGTTTTGCAGGGGGTGGAAACACCATATATTTT CASSFAGGGNTIYF
. TRBJ2-7 TRBV6-6 . TGTGCCACTAGACAGGTCTCTTCCTACGAGCAGTACTTC CATRQVSSYEQYF
. TRBJ1-6 TRBV3-1/TRBV3-2 . TGTGCCAGCAGCCAATCTGAATGGGAATCACCCCTCCACTTT CASSQSEWESPLHF
. TRBJ2-1 TRBV28 TRBD2 TGTGCCAGCACGTCCGGGACTAGCGGGGTGAATGAGCAGTTCTTC CASTSGTSGVNEQFF
once TRBJ1-2 TRBV4-2 . TGTGCCAGCAGCCAAGTAAAAAACTCGGGGAGTGGCTACACCTTC CASSQVKNSGSGYTF
. TRBJ2-7 TRBV6-6 . TGTGCCAGCAGTTACTCGGCAGAGGAGCAGTACTTC CASSYSAEEQYF
. TRBJ2-7 TRBV7-8 TRBD1 TGTGCCAGCAGCTCGTACAGGGGATTTTCCTACGAGCAGTACTTC CASSSYRGFSYEQYF
. TRBJ2-5 TRBV11-2 . TGTGCCAGCAGCTTATATATAGCGAAATACGAAGAGACCCAGTACTTC CASSLYIAKYEETQYF
. TRBJ2-2 TRBV2 . TGTGCCAGCAGTGAAAACCCCCGGAACACCGGGGAGCTGTTTTTT CASSENPRNTGELFF
. TRBJ2-3 TRBV7-6 TRBD2 TGTGCCAGCAGCTCTTTAGCGGGAGGGGTCACAGATACGCAGTATTTT CASSSLAGGVTDTQYF
. TRBJ1-5 TRBV25-1 . TGTGCCAGCAGTGAGCCGGGATCCAATCAGCCCCAGCATTTT CASSEPGSNQPQHF
. TRBJ1-4 TRBV9 . TGTGCCAGCAGCGAGAGCCCCAGGGCGCAGAATGAAAAACTGTTTTTT CASSESPRAQNEKLFF
. TRBJ2-3 TRBV7-2 TRBD2 TGTGCCAGCAGCTATCCTAGGTGGGAGGGACGTGCAGATACGCAGTATTTT CASSYPRWEGRADTQYF
once TRBJ2-5 TRBV30 . TGTGCCTGGAGTATTAGGGAGACCCAGTACTTC CAWSIRETQYF
. TRBJ1-3 TRBV29-1 TRBD1 TGCAGCGTTGGATCGGGGACAGGAGCTGGAAACACCATATATTTT CSVGSGTGAGNTIYF
. TRBJ1-2 TRBV12-3/TRBV12-4 . TGTGCCAGCAGTTTAGAGGCAGGCCTGGGCTACACCTTC CASSLEAGLGYTF